The T cell receptor beta chain under discussion was sequenced for a study of blood T cell repertoires in COVID-19. Overall study context: Acute and convalescent COVID-19 specimens originated in the United States, Italy and Spain.

Authors' analysis steps: Researchers report that nucleated cell counts were estimated from reference gene primer amplification. Only in-frame clones appear in the TCRdb table, and some are missing; sequencing was by immunoSEQ multiplex PCR. D and trimming were read from the DNA, whereas the V and J calls and clone size are those reported in that table. The data show 150,000 to 200,000 clones, roughly 83% seen once. Germline lookup yields CDR1 LGHNA and CDR2 YSLEER. Trimming removed 1 base from V and 5 bases from J, with 14 bases in between. This CDR3 is 15 amino acids long. Patients of the Seattle cohort, enrolled during active infection, were followed longitudinally.

This chain uses TRBV4-3 with TRBJ2-5; D remains unclear. The sequence came from a woman aged 35 to 49 with COVID-19, enrolled during active disease. Sequencing was performed on peripheral blood. The CDR3 nucleotides read TGCGCCAGCAGCCAAGCATCCGGGTCGTGGGAGACCCAGTACTTC. Its protein is CASSQASGSWETQYF.